Listed below are T cell receptor beta chains from one sample, sequenced in a study of blood T cell repertoires in COVID-19. The data were produced by immunoSEQ multiplex PCR, yet TCRdb's version contains in-frame clones alone and is incomplete. In the table there are about 160,000 clones, more than 75% of which are singletons. Sequencing input: peripheral blood. The receptors come from a woman aged 60-75 years with COVID-19, enrolled during active disease. The CDR3 runs from the conserved cysteine through the conserved F or W. Fields, in order: clone size, D gene, V gene, J gene, CDR3 DNA, CDR3 protein. The D gene is left open where the match is weak. Expanded clones get a size class; other rows say once, few or many, or leave the size out.

abundance: -
d_gene: TRBD1
v_gene: TRBV6-1
j_gene: TRBJ1-5
CDR3nt: TGTGCCAGCAGTGCTTTCAATACAGGGGGAGGTATTCAGCCCCAGCATTTT
CDR3aa: CASSAFNTGGGIQPQHF

abundance: -
d_gene: -
v_gene: TRBV27
j_gene: TRBJ2-2
CDR3nt: TGTGCCAGCAGTCCACTAACGACCGGGGAGCTGTTTTTT
CDR3aa: CASSPLTTGELFF

abundance: -
d_gene: TRBD2
v_gene: TRBV11-2
j_gene: TRBJ2-3
CDR3nt: TGTGCCAGCAGCTTCCCTACACTAGCGGGAACAGATACGCAGTATTTT
CDR3aa: CASSFPTLAGTDTQYF

abundance: -
d_gene: -
v_gene: TRBV10-1
j_gene: TRBJ1-1
CDR3nt: TGCGCCAGCAGTGAACAGGGTAGCACTGAAGCTTTCTTT
CDR3aa: CASSEQGSTEAFF

abundance: once
d_gene: -
v_gene: TRBV7-9
j_gene: TRBJ2-2
CDR3nt: TGTGCCAGCAGCCCGGGCGGGTTCCCAACCGGGGAGCTGTTTTTT
CDR3aa: CASSPGGFPTGELFF

abundance: -
d_gene: TRBD1
v_gene: TRBV7-3
j_gene: TRBJ1-2
CDR3nt: TGTGCCAGCAGCAGGGACAGGGAGGATGGCTACACCTTC
CDR3aa: CASSRDREDGYTF

abundance: -
d_gene: TRBD1
v_gene: TRBV9
j_gene: TRBJ2-1
CDR3nt: TGTGCCAGCAGCTCGGACAGGGTTTTTGAGCAGTTCTTC
CDR3aa: CASSSDRVFEQFF

abundance: -
d_gene: TRBD1
v_gene: TRBV19
j_gene: TRBJ1-4
CDR3nt: TGTGCCAGTAGTACCGGACAGGGCCAAAAACTGTTTTTT
CDR3aa: CASSTGQGQKLFF

abundance: -
d_gene: -
v_gene: TRBV19
j_gene: TRBJ2-2
CDR3nt: TGTGCCAGTAGTCACCAGACAGCTGCGAACACCGGGGAGCTGTTTTTT
CDR3aa: CASSHQTAANTGELFF

abundance: -
d_gene: TRBD1
v_gene: TRBV3-1/TRBV3-2
j_gene: TRBJ1-5
CDR3nt: TGTGCCAGCAGCCAAGTGCCAGGGGGGAAGCAGCCCCAGCATTTT
CDR3aa: CASSQVPGGKQPQHF

abundance: -
d_gene: -
v_gene: TRBV3-1/TRBV3-2
j_gene: TRBJ1-2
CDR3nt: TGTGCCAGCAGCCAAGATTTGAACAGAAGGGGCAATGGCTACACCTTC
CDR3aa: CASSQDLNRRGNGYTF

abundance: -
d_gene: TRBD1
v_gene: TRBV28
j_gene: TRBJ2-1
CDR3nt: TGTGCCAGCACCCTGACAGGGAATCGGCGGGAGCAGTTCTTC
CDR3aa: CASTLTGNRREQFF

abundance: -
d_gene: -
v_gene: TRBV5-1
j_gene: TRBJ1-3
CDR3nt: TGCGCCAGCAGCTTGACGTCAGGAGGTGGAAACACCATATATTTT
CDR3aa: CASSLTSGGGNTIYF

abundance: -
d_gene: TRBD1
v_gene: TRBV7-2
j_gene: TRBJ2-7
CDR3nt: TGTGCCAGCAGCTTAGAGAGGAACAGGGGGTCCCAGCAGTACTTC
CDR3aa: CASSLERNRGSQQYF

abundance: -
d_gene: -
v_gene: TRBV19
j_gene: TRBJ1-1
CDR3nt: TGTGCCAGCGCCTCCACAGGGACGGCGAACACTGAAGCTTTCTTT
CDR3aa: CASASTGTANTEAFF

abundance: -
d_gene: -
v_gene: TRBV10-1
j_gene: TRBJ2-2
CDR3nt: TGCGCCAGCAGTAAATGGAAGGTGCAGGGAACTAACAGCGGGGAGCTGTTTTTT
CDR3aa: CASSKWKVQGTNSGELFF

abundance: few
d_gene: -
v_gene: TRBV7-9
j_gene: TRBJ1-1
CDR3nt: TGTGCCAGCAGCTTATATGGGTGGTCGTCGGGTAAGAACACTGAAGCTTTCTTT
CDR3aa: CASSLYGWSSGKNTEAFF

abundance: once
d_gene: -
v_gene: TRBV5-1
j_gene: TRBJ1-1
CDR3nt: TGCGCCAGCAGCTTGAGCTCTTACACCCGGGGGAACACTGAAGCTTTCTTT
CDR3aa: CASSLSSYTRGNTEAFF

abundance: -
d_gene: TRBD1
v_gene: TRBV5-6
j_gene: TRBJ1-2
CDR3nt: TGTGCCAGTGGACAGGGGGCGCAATCCAATGGCTACACCTTC
CDR3aa: CASGQGAQSNGYTF

abundance: -
d_gene: -
v_gene: TRBV3-1/TRBV3-2
j_gene: TRBJ1-1
CDR3nt: TGTGCCAGCAGCCCGTCCAGGGTTAACACTGAAGCTTTCTTT
CDR3aa: CASSPSRVNTEAFF